The T cell receptor (beta chain) under discussion was sequenced for a study of blood T cell repertoires in COVID-19 (dated by TCRdb to about 2020). With respect to the entire study: Samples covering the acute and convalescent phases of COVID-19 were provided by collaborators in the United States, Italy and Spain. The material from the prospective study consisted of cDNA or gDNA derived from T cells, B-cell-depleted T cells, or PBMCs. Subjects who had been exposed to COVID-19, were actively infected with it, or had recovered from it provided the deeply sampled blood TCRbeta repertoires that made up the dataset. The repertoires were released in a freely available public database meant as a resource for research on the immune response to SARS-CoV-2. Samples came from the ongoing ImmuneRACE study (first 160 participants) plus 1,254 subjects from 6 global collaborators. Sample metadata almost always included a de-identified subject ID, COVID-19 status, age in years and sex. Where HLA class I and class II types were available, the types were taken from metadata supplied by the sample provider, not from assay-based typing.

The investigation overall reported the following: Clinical and demographic metadata were provided uncurated, with the amount varying by source and participant.

TCRbeta CDR3 regions were amplified from genomic DNA using the immunoSEQ Assay, a bias-controlled multiplex PCR. As for the original processing: The number of nucleated cells in each sample was estimated by amplification of reference gene primers within the assay. To quantify the absolute abundance of each unique TCRbeta CDR3 rearrangement, sequence reads were collapsed and filtered. For each sample, productive Simpson clonality was calculated by taking the square root of Simpson's diversity index across productive rearrangements. TCRdb holds this immuneACCESS table with in-frame rearrangements only. Some clones are missing; in checked studies, unresolved V genes explain under half, and the rest has no known cause. The V and J calls and clone size are taken from that table; D and trimming were inferred from the DNA. Counted in this sample were around 58,000 clones; roughly 88% of them appeared once. The ten largest clones take up 40% to 55% of the sample.

As concerns this clone: Its antigen is currently not known. The record has no base qualities; no much larger clone is one base away.

At one collaborating source in Seattle, patients were enrolled during active infection and were followed longitudinally through the course of disease. The collaborating institutions used their own protocols to collect whole blood in K2EDTA tubes. For TCRbeta analysis, collaborator samples were shipped as frozen whole blood, as isolated PBMCs, or as DNA extracted from either sample type. The TCR sequence derives from a woman in her sixties with COVID-19, enrolled during active disease. Sequencing was carried out using peripheral blood.

The CDR3 loop reads CASSSGTLSNEQFF. The bases read TGTGCCAGCAGTTCCGGGACTCTAAGCAATGAGCAGTTCTTC. The chain couples TRBV6-2 or TRBV6-3 to TRBJ2-1, with a weak D call of TRBD2 (6 bases match). The CDR3 contains 14 residues, cysteine and phenylalanine counted. This entry keeps only the CDR3 DNA: 42 bases, framed from base 1. V is cut by 4 bases and J by 6 bases, and the space between the germline ends is 13 bases. The germline V gene supplies CDR1 MNHEY and CDR2 SVGEGT.